These 26 T cell receptor beta chains originate from one sample sequenced in a study of OX40 agonist ivuxolimab in advanced cancers. Libraries were prepared through the immunoSEQ multiplex PCR assay. TCRdb's version of the immuneACCESS table is confined to in-frame rearrangements and falls short of the full clone set. An unresolved V gene accounts for under half of the shortfall where checked; the remainder is of unknown origin. Counted in this sample were approximately 88,000 clones; around nine tenths of them appeared once. The ten largest make up around 0.78% of the sample. The source material was CD4+ or CD8+ T cells sorted from blood, sampled in a trial of the OX40 agonist ivuxolimab. The receptors derive from an adult with an advanced solid tumor such as melanoma, head and neck, liver or kidney cancer.

This clone came up once. V gene TRBV2 combines with J gene TRBJ1-2; D is uncertain. This CDR3 contains 13 residues. Trimming stripped 6 bases from V and 4 bases from J, with 12 bases between. Germline loops: CDR1 SNHLY, CDR2 FYNNEI. DNA for the CDR3: TGTGCCAGCAGGGCGGGCCTCTCCTATGGCTACACCTTC. Protein: CASRAGLSYGYTF.

The chain links TRBV30 to TRBJ1-2, with TRBD1 as a possible D gene (6 bases). In germline, CDR1 is GTSNPN, CDR2 SVGIG (reference sequence). The CDR3 is 15 amino acids. V was shortened by 4 bases and J by 7 bases, with 22 bases between the two germline ends. CDR3 nucleotides: TGTGCCTGGAATGCGGACAGCTCCTCTGTGGGTGGCTACACCTTC. This sequence encodes CAWNADSSSVGGYTF.

The chain uses TRBV5-1 and TRBJ2-5, with D possibly being TRBD1 (6 bases). The DNA end lines up better with TRBJ2-7; the J call may be wrong. Germline CDR1 reads SGHRS; CDR2 reads YFSETQ. This CDR3 is 15 amino acids long. The CDR3 DNA sequence: TGCGCCAGCAGCCCAGACGTCGACAGGACCTACGAGCAGTACTTC. Its translation is CASSPDVDRTYEQYF.

The chain couples TRBV2 to TRBJ1-2; a possible D gene is TRBD1 (5 bases). This CDR3 comprises 13 residues. V lost 6 bases and J lost 4, with 12 bases in between. The germline V gene encodes CDR1 SNHLY and CDR2 FYNNEI. The CDR3 region is CASSGGTSYGYTF. The CDR3 DNA is TGTGCCAGCAGCGGAGGGACCTCCTATGGCTACACCTTC.

V is TRBV6-1 and J is TRBJ2-7; 8 bases match TRBD1. V was clipped by 7 bases and J by 5 bases; unmatched bases: 10. Germline V gene lookup returns CDR1 MNHNS and CDR2 SASEGT. The length of the CDR3 is 14 residues. The CDR3, as DNA: TGTGCCAGCATACCAGGGGGCAGTAGGAACGAGCAGTACTTC. This encodes CASIPGGSRNEQYF.

This chain connects TRBV7-2 to TRBJ2-2; 8 bases agree with TRBD1. Germline V CDR1 and CDR2: SGHTA, FQGNSA. Trimming took 5 bases from V and 4 from J; bases not matched to a gene: 9. The CDR3 consists of 16 residues. The CDR3 DNA follows: TGTGCCAGCAGCCCCGGCAGGGGGCTGATCACCGGGGAGCTGTTTTTT. This sequence encodes CASSPGRGLITGELFF.

This clone was detected once. The genes are TRBV2 and TRBJ2-6; a weak D match, TRBD1 (5 bases). The CDR3 is 19 residues long. Germline V gene sequence: CDR1 SNHLY, CDR2 FYNNEI. Trimming removed 6 bases from V and 0 bases from J, with 21 bases in between. The CDR3 loop is CASRPRVRRGSSGANVLTF. CDR3 in DNA: TGTGCCAGCAGACCCAGAGTGAGAAGGGGATCCTCTGGGGCCAACGTCCTGACTTTC.

This chain connects TRBV15 to TRBJ1-3, with D hard to call. Germline V gene sequence: CDR1 LNHNV, CDR2 YYDKDF (reference sequence). Deletions cut 1 base from V and 2 bases from J, with 9 bases between. The CDR3 runs to 15 residues. The CDR3 loop reads CATSRANSAGNTIYF. CDR3 in DNA: TGTGCCACCAGCAGAGCAAATTCGGCTGGAAACACCATATATTTT.

This clone was found once. The rearrangement links TRBV7-9 to TRBJ1-1; D gene uncertain. V shed 6 bases and J shed 1 base, with 15 bases lying between them. CDR1 and CDR2 from the germline V gene are SEHNR and FQNEAQ (reference sequence). This CDR3 spans 15 amino acids. DNA for the CDR3: TGTGCCAGCAGTTCTCTGGGCGTGGGGAACACTGAAGCTTTCTTT. Translated: CASSSLGVGNTEAFF. The whole variable domain, filled in from reference TRBV7-9 and TRBJ1-1, reads DTGVSQNPRHKITKRGQNVTFRCDPISEHNRLYWYRQTLGQGPEFLTYFQNEAQLEKSRLLSDRFSAERPKGSFSTLEIQRTEQGDSAMYLCASSSLGVGNTEAFFGQGTRLTVV.

The rearrangement uses TRBV5-4 and TRBJ2-3, with 13 bases lining up with TRBD2. The CDR3 extends over 17 amino acids. Germline CDR1 and CDR2: SGHNT and YYREEE (reference sequence). J lost 7 bases, V lost 3 bases, and 11 bases had no gene match. CDR3 sequence: CASSSKDTGTSGNTQYF. The CDR3 DNA sequence: TGTGCCAGCAGCTCCAAAGATACGGGGACTAGCGGGAATACGCAGTATTTT.

This clone was recorded only once. The chain uses TRBV5-4 and TRBJ1-5, with 7 bases lining up with TRBD1. With 5 bases clipped from V and 10 bases from J, the junction kept 9 bases outside the gene matches. The CDR3 runs 13 residues. Per the germline V gene, CDR1 is SGHNT and CDR2 is YYREEE (reference sequence). The CDR3 sequence: CASSRDEGGPQHF. The CDR3 DNA reads TGTGCCAGCAGTCGGGACGAAGGGGGCCCCCAGCATTTT.

This clone was seen more than once but under ten times. This chain connects TRBV5-1 to TRBJ1-2, with D unresolved. The V end lost 0 bases, the J end lost 2 bases, and 8 bases lay between the germline ends. The CDR3 totals 14 residues. In germline, CDR1 is SGHRS, CDR2 YFSETQ. Written as DNA, the CDR3 is TGCGCCAGCAGCTTGGGACCGGGGAACTATGGCTACACCTTC. Its translation: CASSLGPGNYGYTF.

The genes are TRBV5-4 and TRBJ1-3; TRBD1 is a possible D gene (6 bases). Germline V CDR1 and CDR2: SGHNT, YYREEE (reference sequence). V shed 4 bases and J shed 0 bases, with 14 bases lying between them. CDR3 length equals 16 residues. For the CDR3, the DNA is TGTGCCAGCAGCGGGGGCCCGGCAGTCTCTGGAAACACCATATATTTT. Translating it yields CASSGGPAVSGNTIYF.

This chain connects TRBV6-6 to TRBJ2-1; 7 bases fit TRBD2. This CDR3 has 15 amino acids. CDR1 MNHNY and CDR2 SVGAGI come from the germline V gene (reference sequence). Unmatched junction bases numbered 14, after V lost 7 bases and J lost 8 bases. The CDR3 protein is CASTMGGLASHEQFF. The CDR3, as DNA: TGTGCCAGCACCATGGGAGGGCTAGCCTCCCATGAGCAGTTCTTC.

This sequence joins TRBV5-6 and TRBJ2-5, with D perhaps given as TRBD1 or TRBD2 (6 bases each). Germline CDR1 reads SGHDT; CDR2 reads YYEEEE. V was pared by 0 bases and J by 7 bases, with 7 bases between. The CDR3 is 12 amino acids. This CDR3 reads CASSLEGGTQYF. The DNA for the CDR3 is TGTGCCAGCAGCTTGGAGGGGGGGACCCAGTACTTC.

The chain carries TRBV19 and TRBJ1-4, with D perhaps matching TRBD1 (5 bases). The CDR3 runs 15 residues. Looked up from germline, CDR1 is LNHDA and CDR2 is SQIVND (reference sequence). V lost 7 bases to trimming and J lost 7 bases, with 19 bases between them. The CDR3 DNA follows: TGTGCCAGTACCCCCGCGAGGGGACCGGGTGAAAAACTGTTTTTT. Translating it yields CASTPARGPGEKLFF.

The chain carries TRBV30 and TRBJ1-1; D gene ambiguous. The CDR3 consists of 13 residues. Trimming took 4 bases from V and 4 from J, leaving 13 bases between them. The V gene's germline CDR1 is GTSNPN and CDR2 SVGIG (reference sequence). CDR3 sequence: CAWKPRTGTEAFF. CDR3 bases: TGTGCCTGGAAGCCTCGAACGGGCACTGAAGCTTTCTTT.

The rearrangement links TRBV30 to TRBJ2-1; a possible D gene is TRBD1 (5 bases). V dropped 5 bases and J dropped 4 bases, with 12 bases sitting between them. The CDR3 is 13 residues long. Germline CDR1 GTSNPN, CDR2 SVGIG (reference sequence). CDR3 nucleotides: TGTGCCTGGTGTGACAGACTGTACAATGAGCAGTTCTTC. Amino acid sequence: CAWCDRLYNEQFF.

The chain uses TRBV9 and TRBJ2-2; TRBD1 might be the D (6 bases). Germline CDR1 and CDR2: SGDLS and YYNGEE. The CDR3 length is 15 residues. V lost 2 bases, J lost 6 bases, and 14 bases lay in between. This chain's CDR3 is CASSVGRGRSGELFF. CDR3 in DNA: TGTGCCAGCAGCGTGGGCAGGGGCAGGTCCGGGGAGCTGTTTTTT.

J is TRBJ1-1 and V is TRBV2, with D possibly matching TRBD1 (6 bases). V lost 9 bases and J 2 bases, leaving 16 bases between the germline ends. Germline values: CDR1 SNHLY, CDR2 FYNNEI. The CDR3 runs 14 residues. CDR3 nucleotides: TGTGCCAGTCTGTCGGGGGCTTATAACACTGAAGCTTTCTTT. It codes for CASLSGAYNTEAFF.

The V gene is TRBV5-5, the J gene TRBJ2-5; TRBD2 might be the D (5 bases). V was shortened by 4 bases and J by 4 bases, with 14 bases between the two germline ends. From germline, CDR1 is SGHKS and CDR2 YYEKEE (reference sequence). This CDR3 region has 14 residues. The chain's CDR3 is CASSLSLAGETQYF. For the CDR3, the DNA is TGTGCCAGCAGCCTAAGTCTCGCGGGAGAGACCCAGTACTTC.

The V call is TRBV7-8, the J call TRBJ2-2, with no clear D. Germline V gives CDR1 SGHVS, CDR2 FQNEAQ. This CDR3 is built from 17 residues. Trimming left V 0 bases short and J 0 bases short, with 11 bases between. DNA of the CDR3: TGTGCCAGCAGCTTAGCGTACGGCGACGCGAACACCGGGGAGCTGTTTTTT. Translation gives CASSLAYGDANTGELFF.

The V gene is TRBV11-2, the J gene TRBJ1-1; D gene uncertain. The ends were cut back, 1 base at V and 3 bases at J, with 6 bases in the middle. The V gene's germline CDR1 is SGHAT and CDR2 FQNNGV. CDR3 size: 13 residues. CDR3 loop: CASSLASYTEAFF. The CDR3 DNA sequence: TGTGCCAGCAGCTTAGCTTCGTACACTGAAGCTTTCTTT.

The rearrangement uses TRBV19 and TRBJ2-3; TRBD2 aligns across 14 bases. V lost 6 bases to trimming and J lost 4 bases; unmatched junction nucleotides: 6. Germline CDR1 LNHDA, CDR2 SQIVND (reference sequence). The CDR3 is 16 residues long. The CDR3 DNA follows: TGTGCCAGTAGACTCAAGGGACTAGCGGGAGCAGATACGCAGTATTTT. Translating it yields CASRLKGLAGADTQYF.

For the CDR3, the DNA is TGTGCCAGCAGCCAAGATTACCGGGAAAATTACAATGAGCAGTTCTTC. This codes for CASSQDYRENYNEQFF. The chain combines TRBV4-2 with TRBJ2-1; a weak D match, TRBD2 (5 bases). Germline CDR1 LGHNA, CDR2 YNFKEQ. This CDR3 is built from 16 residues. V gave up 0 bases and J gave up 4 bases, with 13 bases separating them.

This chain joins TRBV11-2 and TRBJ2-7; D unresolved. From germline, CDR1 is SGHAT and CDR2 FQNNGV. With 4 bases removed from V and 3 bases from J, the gap between germline ends came to 16 bases. The CDR3 extends over 15 amino acids. This chain's CDR3 is CASSSPSIIGYEQYF. The CDR3 nucleotides read TGTGCCAGCAGCTCTCCATCCATCATCGGCTACGAGCAGTACTTC. The full variable domain, its missing parts supplied by reference TRBV11-2 and TRBJ2-7, is EAGVAQSPRYKIIEKRQSVAFWCNPISGHATLYWYQQILGQGPKLLIQFQNNGVVDDSQLPKDRFSAERLKGVDSTLKIQPAKLEDSAVYLCASSSPSIIGYEQYFGPGTRLTVT.